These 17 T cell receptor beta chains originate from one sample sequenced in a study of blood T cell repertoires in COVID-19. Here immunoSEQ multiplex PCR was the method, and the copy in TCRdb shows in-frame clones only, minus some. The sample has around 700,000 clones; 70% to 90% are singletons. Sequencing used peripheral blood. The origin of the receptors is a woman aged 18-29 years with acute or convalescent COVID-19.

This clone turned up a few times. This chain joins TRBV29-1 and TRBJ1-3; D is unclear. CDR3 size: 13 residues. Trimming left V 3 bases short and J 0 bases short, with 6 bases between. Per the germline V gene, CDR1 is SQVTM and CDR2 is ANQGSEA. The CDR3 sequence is CSVEGRSGNTIYF. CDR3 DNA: TGCAGCGTTGAGGGCCGCTCTGGAAACACCATATATTTT.

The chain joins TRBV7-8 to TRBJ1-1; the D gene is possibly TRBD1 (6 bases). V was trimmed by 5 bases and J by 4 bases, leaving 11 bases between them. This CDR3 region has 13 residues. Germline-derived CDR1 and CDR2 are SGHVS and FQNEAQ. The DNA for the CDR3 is TGTGCCAGCAGCAATTTCAGGGGCACTGAAGCTTTCTTT. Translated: CASSNFRGTEAFF.

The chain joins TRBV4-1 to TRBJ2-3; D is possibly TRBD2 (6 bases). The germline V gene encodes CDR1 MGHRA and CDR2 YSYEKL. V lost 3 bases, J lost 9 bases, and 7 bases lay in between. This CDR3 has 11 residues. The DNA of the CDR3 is TGCGCCAGCAGCCACCGGGGGACGCAGTATTTT. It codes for CASSHRGTQYF.

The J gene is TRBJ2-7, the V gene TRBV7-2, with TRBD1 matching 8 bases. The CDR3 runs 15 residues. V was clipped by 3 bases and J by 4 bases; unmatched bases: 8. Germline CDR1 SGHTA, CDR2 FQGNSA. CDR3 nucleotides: TGTGCCAGCAGCTTCTGGCAGGGGGCGTCGTACGAGCAGTACTTC. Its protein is CASSFWQGASYEQYF.

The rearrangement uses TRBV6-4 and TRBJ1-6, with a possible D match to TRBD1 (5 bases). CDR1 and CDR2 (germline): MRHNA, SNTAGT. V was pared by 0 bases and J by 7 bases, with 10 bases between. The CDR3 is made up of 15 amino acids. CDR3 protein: CASSDSGRANSPLHF. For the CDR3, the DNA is TGTGCCAGCAGTGACTCGGGCAGGGCGAATTCACCCCTCCACTTT.

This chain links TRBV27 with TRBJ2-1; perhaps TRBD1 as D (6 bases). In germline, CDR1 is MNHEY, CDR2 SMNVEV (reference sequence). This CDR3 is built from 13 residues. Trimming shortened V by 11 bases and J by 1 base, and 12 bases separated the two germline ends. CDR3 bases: TGTGCCGTAGGGGGATTATCCTACAATGAGCAGTTCTTC. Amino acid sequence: CAVGGLSYNEQFF.

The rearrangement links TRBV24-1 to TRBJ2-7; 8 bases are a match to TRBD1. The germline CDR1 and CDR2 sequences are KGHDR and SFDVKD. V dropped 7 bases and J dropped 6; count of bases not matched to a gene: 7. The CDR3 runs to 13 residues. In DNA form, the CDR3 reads TGTGCCACCAGGAAGACAGGGGAAGCCGAGCAGTACTTC. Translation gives CATRKTGEAEQYF.

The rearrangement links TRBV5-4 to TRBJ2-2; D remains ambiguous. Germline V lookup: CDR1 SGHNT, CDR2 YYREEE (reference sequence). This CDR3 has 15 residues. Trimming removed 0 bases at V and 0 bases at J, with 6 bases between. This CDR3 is CASSLGRTNTGELFF. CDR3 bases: TGTGCCAGCAGCTTGGGCAGGACGAACACCGGGGAGCTGTTTTTT. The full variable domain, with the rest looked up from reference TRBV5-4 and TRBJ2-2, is ETGVTQSPTHLIKTRGQQVTLRCSSQSGHNTVSWYQQALGQGPQFIFQYYREEENGRGNFPPRFSGLQFPNYSSELNVNALELDDSALYLCASSLGRTNTGELFFGEGSRLTVL.

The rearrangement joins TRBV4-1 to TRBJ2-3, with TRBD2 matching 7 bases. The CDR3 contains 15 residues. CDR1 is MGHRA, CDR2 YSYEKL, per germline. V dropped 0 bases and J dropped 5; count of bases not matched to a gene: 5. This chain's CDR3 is CASSQERPGGDTQYF. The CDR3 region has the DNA TGCGCCAGCAGCCAAGAAAGGCCGGGAGGAGATACGCAGTATTTT.

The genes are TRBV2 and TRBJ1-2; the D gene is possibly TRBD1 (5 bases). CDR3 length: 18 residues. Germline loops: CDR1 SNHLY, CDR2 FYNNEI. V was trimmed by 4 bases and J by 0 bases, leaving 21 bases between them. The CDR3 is CASSGTGPGGLANYGYTF. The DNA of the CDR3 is TGTGCCAGCAGTGGAACTGGACCCGGGGGGTTAGCTAACTATGGCTACACCTTC. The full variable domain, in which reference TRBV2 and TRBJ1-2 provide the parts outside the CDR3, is EPEVTQTPSHQVTQMGQEVILRCVPISNHLYFYWYRQILGQKVEFLVSFYNNEISEKSEIFDDQFSVERPDGSNFTLKIRSTKLEDSAMYFCASSGTGPGGLANYGYTFGSGTRLTVV.

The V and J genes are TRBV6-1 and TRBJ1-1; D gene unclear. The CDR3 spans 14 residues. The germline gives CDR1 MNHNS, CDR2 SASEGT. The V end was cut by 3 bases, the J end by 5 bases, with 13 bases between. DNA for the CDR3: TGTGCCAGCAGTGAGATGGGATCGGGGACTGAAGCTTTCTTT. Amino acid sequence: CASSEMGSGTEAFF.

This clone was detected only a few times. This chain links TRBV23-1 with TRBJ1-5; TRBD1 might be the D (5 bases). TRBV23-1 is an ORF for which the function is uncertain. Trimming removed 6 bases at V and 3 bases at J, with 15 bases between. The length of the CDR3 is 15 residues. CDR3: CASSQARQHNQPQHF. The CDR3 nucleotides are TGCGCCAGCAGCCAAGCCAGACAGCACAATCAGCCCCAGCATTTT.

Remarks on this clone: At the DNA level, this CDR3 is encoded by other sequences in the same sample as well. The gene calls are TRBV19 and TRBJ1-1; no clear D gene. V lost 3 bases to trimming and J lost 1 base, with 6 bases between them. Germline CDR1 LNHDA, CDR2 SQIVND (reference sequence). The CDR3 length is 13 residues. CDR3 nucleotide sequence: TGTGCCAGTAGTATCGACTGGAACACTGAAGCTTTCTTT. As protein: CASSIDWNTEAFF.

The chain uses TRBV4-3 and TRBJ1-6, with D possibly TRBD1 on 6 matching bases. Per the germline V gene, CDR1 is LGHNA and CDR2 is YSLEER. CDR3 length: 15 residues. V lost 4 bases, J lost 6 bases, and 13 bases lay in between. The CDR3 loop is CASSPLRGANSPLHF. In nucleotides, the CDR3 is TGCGCCAGCAGCCCCCTGCGGGGGGCTAATTCACCCCTCCACTTT.

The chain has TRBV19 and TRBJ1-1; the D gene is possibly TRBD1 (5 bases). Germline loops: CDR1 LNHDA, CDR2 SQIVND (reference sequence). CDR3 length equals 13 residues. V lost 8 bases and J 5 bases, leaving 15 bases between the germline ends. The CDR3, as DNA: TGTGCCAGTTTCCAGTGGGGGAGGACTGAAGCTTTCTTT. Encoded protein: CASFQWGRTEAFF.

This chain's CDR3 is CAWSVTGQGLGYGYTF. CDR3 in DNA: TGTGCCTGGAGTGTTACAGGACAGGGGCTAGGCTATGGCTACACCTTC. The V call is TRBV30, the J call TRBJ1-2; 9 nucleotides agree with TRBD1. CDR1 is GTSNPN and CDR2 is SVGIG in the germline V gene (reference sequence). There are 16 residues in the CDR3. V gave up 0 bases and J gave up 4 bases; unmatched junction bases: 9.

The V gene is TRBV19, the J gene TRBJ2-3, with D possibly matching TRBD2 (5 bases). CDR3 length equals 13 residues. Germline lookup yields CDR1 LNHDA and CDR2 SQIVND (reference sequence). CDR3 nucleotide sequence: TGTGCTACCCGTCCCACTAGTTCGGATACGCAGTATTTT. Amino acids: CATRPTSSDTQYF.